The clone carrying this TCR beta chain occurred a few times. What it recognizes is unknown. The data belong to a study of vaccination and CD4 T cells after COVID-19. The V gene lost 6 bases and the J gene lost 0 bases, with 17 bases spanning the gap. This CDR3 is 16 amino acids long. An Oncomine TCR Beta short-read assay was used to sequence the DNA from cultured CD4+ T cells. One entry per CDR3 protein results from TCRdb running MiXCR on the PCR reads. Here the sample spans about 12,000 distinct CDR3 sequences, approximately 53% being singletons. Treatment given: roughly nine-day PBMC culture with coronavirus spike peptide pools or control peptides (ViraFEST assay).

The receptor was isolated from a human donor who had recovered from COVID-19. Sequencing was performed on CD4+ T cells from blood, cultured in vitro. V is TRBV12-3 or TRBV12-4 and J is TRBJ1-2; D gene ambiguous. The CDR3 DNA is TGTGCCAGCAGCTCGATCCGGGGTATAGCTAACTATGGCTACACCTTC. It translates to CASSSIRGIANYGYTF.